These T cell receptor beta chains were read from a single sample in a study of shared clonotypes between healthy human individuals. Clones were sequenced by immunoSEQ multiplex PCR, and TCRdb holds only the in-frame ones, with some missing. Of fewer than 550,000 clones listed, over 75% are singletons. Sequencing used PBMCs. These receptors came from a woman in her thirties or forties in good health. Some clones in this sample may be carry-over from other donors' samples. Each CDR3 is given with its conserved first and last residue. A D gene is named only where the DNA matches it firmly. Some rows have no size entry. The others give once, few or many, or a class for an expanded clone.

CDR3,DNA,size,J,V,D
CASSPGTGQPQHF,TGTGCCAGCTCACCGGGGACAGGTCAGCCCCAGCATTTT,.,TRBJ1-5,TRBV18,TRBD1
CASSPQPQETQYF,TGTGCCAGCAGCCCTCAGCCCCAGGAGACCCAGTACTTC,few,TRBJ2-5,TRBV6-5,.
CASRTSGRDEQFF,TGTGCCAGCCGGACTAGCGGGAGAGATGAGCAGTTCTTC,.,TRBJ2-1,TRBV6-1,TRBD2
CASSLTPSGSGYEQFF,TGTGCCAGCAGCTTAACCCCTAGCGGGAGTGGGTATGAGCAGTTCTTC,.,TRBJ2-1,TRBV7-6,TRBD2
CAIKEDSLNTEAFF,TGTGCCATCAAAGAGGACAGCCTGAACACTGAAGCTTTCTTT,.,TRBJ1-1,TRBV10-3,.
CASSPRRSNEKLFF,TGTGCCAGCAGCCCGAGGAGATCTAATGAAAAACTGTTTTTT,.,TRBJ1-4,TRBV28,.
CASSPGQSFSGNTIYF,TGCGCCAGCAGCCCGGGACAGTCATTCTCTGGAAACACCATATATTTT,.,TRBJ1-3,TRBV5-1,TRBD1
CASSEERAGVDTQYF,TGCGCCAGCAGCGAGGAAAGAGCGGGAGTAGATACGCAGTATTTT,.,TRBJ2-3,TRBV5-1,TRBD2
CASSPETSTDTQYF,TGTGCCAGCAGTCCAGAAACTAGCACAGATACGCAGTATTTT,.,TRBJ2-3,TRBV6-4,.
CASSPGLAGGVVNEQFF,TGCGCCAGCAGCCCGGGACTAGCGGGAGGAGTGGTCAATGAGCAGTTCTTC,.,TRBJ2-1,TRBV5-1,TRBD2
CASSASEGRTQYF,TGTGCCAGCAGTGCAAGCGAGGGAAGGACCCAGTACTTC,few,TRBJ2-5,TRBV6-1,.
CASSPMIGNEQFF,TGCGCCAGCAGCCCCATGATAGGCAACGAGCAGTTCTTC,once,TRBJ2-1,TRBV5-1,.
CASSLNQGGEKLFF,TGTGCCAGCAGTTTAAACCAGGGTGGTGAAAAACTGTTTTTT,.,TRBJ1-4,TRBV28,.
CASSYGTNEKLFF,TGTGCCAGCAGTTACGGAACTAATGAAAAACTGTTTTTT,.,TRBJ1-4,TRBV28,.
CASSGRQGANTGELFF,TGTGCCAGCAGCGGAAGACAGGGGGCGAACACCGGGGAGCTGTTTTTT,.,TRBJ2-2,TRBV7-2,TRBD1
CASRPHGGPISYEQYF,TGTGCCAGCAGGCCGCACGGGGGGCCAATCTCCTACGAGCAGTACTTC,.,TRBJ2-7,TRBV6-7,.
CASSLVGRSKIYEQYF,TGTGCCAGCAGTTTAGTCGGACGTTCAAAAATCTACGAGCAGTACTTC,many,TRBJ2-7,TRBV28,.
CASSLAPGNTEAFF,TGTGCCAGCAGCTTAGCTCCAGGGAACACTGAAGCTTTCTTT,.,TRBJ1-1,TRBV7-2,.
CASSSYGVGQGAYEQYF,TGTGCCAGCAGTTCTTATGGGGTAGGACAGGGGGCGTACGAGCAGTACTTC,.,TRBJ2-7,TRBV28,TRBD1
CASSLATDGLHNTEAFF,TGCGCCAGCAGCTTGGCCACGGACGGCCTCCATAACACTGAAGCTTTCTTT,.,TRBJ1-1,TRBV5-1,.
CAIQGRANTEAFF,TGTGCCATTCAGGGGCGAGCGAACACTGAAGCTTTCTTT,.,TRBJ1-1,TRBV7-8,.
CASSWSMLDEQYF,TGTGCCAGCAGTTGGTCCATGTTAGACGAGCAGTACTTC,.,TRBJ2-7,TRBV6-4,.
CASKGLAGDSGANVLTF,TGTGCCAGTAAGGGACTAGCGGGCGACTCTGGGGCCAACGTCCTGACTTTC,.,TRBJ2-6,TRBV19,TRBD2
CATSWGENTEAFF,TGTGCCACCTCATGGGGGGAGAACACTGAAGCTTTCTTT,once,TRBJ1-1,TRBV6-5,.
CASGPGTSYHDTQYF,TGTGCTAGTGGTCCCGGGACTAGTTATCATGATACGCAGTATTTT,.,TRBJ2-3,TRBV12-5,TRBD2
CASSFFSGTDYEQYF,TGTGCCAGCAGCTTCTTCAGCGGGACTGACTACGAGCAGTACTTC,once,TRBJ2-7,TRBV5-6,TRBD2
CASSLGLAGGSTDTQYF,TGCGCCAGCAGCTTGGGACTAGCGGGAGGGAGCACAGATACGCAGTATTTT,once,TRBJ2-3,TRBV5-1,TRBD2
CASRDRSDYGYTF,TGTGCCAGTCGGGACAGGAGCGACTATGGCTACACCTTC,.,TRBJ1-2,TRBV6-1,TRBD1
CASSPSGTANYGYTF,TGTGCCAGCAGCCCTTCCGGGACAGCTAACTATGGCTACACCTTC,few,TRBJ1-2,TRBV9,TRBD1
CATTPSGRDNEQFF,TGTGCCACGACCCCCAGCGGGAGGGACAATGAGCAGTTCTTC,once,TRBJ2-1,TRBV10-3,TRBD2
CASSLFPGVGSEQYF,TGTGCCAGCAGTTTATTCCCGGGAGTCGGTAGCGAGCAGTACTTC,.,TRBJ2-7,TRBV27,.
CASSVGLAVETQYF,TGTGCCAGCAGCGTAGGCCTAGCGGTAGAGACCCAGTACTTC,.,TRBJ2-5,TRBV9,TRBD2
CASSNPGLAATYEQYF,TGTGCCAGTAGCAACCCGGGACTAGCGGCAACCTACGAGCAGTACTTC,once,TRBJ2-7,TRBV19,TRBD2
CASSPAPGSGNEQFF,TGCGCCAGCAGCCCGGCCCCCGGGAGTGGGAATGAGCAGTTCTTC,.,TRBJ2-1,TRBV5-1,.
CAWSVLAYGYTF,TGTGCCTGGAGTGTCTTGGCTTATGGCTACACCTTC,.,TRBJ1-2,TRBV30,.
CASSLVPFLKGELFF,TGTGCCAGCAGCTTAGTGCCCTTTCTGAAGGGGGAGCTGTTTTTT,.,TRBJ2-2,TRBV7-2,.
CASSVGSTEAFF,TGTGCCAGCAGCGTGGGGAGCACTGAAGCTTTCTTT,.,TRBJ1-1,TRBV6-5,.
CAWATSGSGEQYF,TGTGCCTGGGCGACTAGCGGGTCTGGCGAGCAGTACTTC,few,TRBJ2-7,TRBV30,TRBD2
CASSLDGRTDTQYF,TGCGCCAGCAGCTTGGACGGACGCACAGATACGCAGTATTTT,.,TRBJ2-3,TRBV5-1,.
CASSLQPGTQHGYTF,TGTGCCAGCAGCCTACAACCCGGGACACAACATGGCTACACCTTC,many,TRBJ1-2,TRBV9,.
CASSFLTNYGQGGEAFF,TGTGCCAGCAGTTTTCTAACAAACTACGGACAGGGGGGTGAAGCTTTCTTT,.,TRBJ1-1,TRBV28,TRBD1
CASSSEGTDTQYF,TGTGCCAGCTCATCCGAGGGCACAGATACGCAGTATTTT,.,TRBJ2-3,TRBV18,.
CAISDPLSSGANVLTF,TGTGCCATCAGTGACCCACTAAGCTCTGGGGCCAACGTCCTGACTTTC,once,TRBJ2-6,TRBV10-3,.
CASSEDRASIYEQYF,TGTGCCAGCAGTGAGGACAGGGCGTCTATCTACGAGCAGTACTTC,.,TRBJ2-7,TRBV2,TRBD1
CASSSGRLSSYNEQFF,TGTGCCAGCAGTTCGGGGAGACTAAGCTCCTACAATGAGCAGTTCTTC,once,TRBJ2-1,TRBV27,.
CASSSPLGSAMHTDTQYF,TGTGCCAGCAGTTCCCCCCTCGGGTCCGCGATGCACACAGATACGCAGTATTTT,once,TRBJ2-3,TRBV28,.
CASSKETYQETQYF,TGTGCCAGTAGTAAGGAGACGTACCAAGAGACCCAGTACTTC,.,TRBJ2-5,TRBV19,.
CAWRGNEKLFF,TGTGCCTGGAGGGGGAATGAAAAACTGTTTTTT,.,TRBJ1-4,TRBV30,.
CASSTLAGAGETQYF,TGTGCCAGCAGCACACTAGCGGGAGCGGGGGAGACCCAGTACTTC,few,TRBJ2-5,TRBV7-9,TRBD2
CASSLTWGAWGGTEAFF,TGTGCCAGCAGTTTAACCTGGGGGGCCTGGGGCGGGACTGAAGCTTTCTTT,.,TRBJ1-1,TRBV28,.